This T cell receptor beta chain was sequenced for a study of graft-versus-host responses after intestinal transplantation. Across the study: Induction with anti-thymocyte globulin, then tacrolimus and steroids for about 3 years, was given to all recipients.

The CDR3 contains 15 residues. In germline, CDR1 is MDHEN, CDR2 SYDVKM. V lost 8 bases and J 0 bases, leaving 14 bases between the germline ends. General study findings and limits: Researchers found GvH clones in recipient marrow, and some showed up first in ileum or blood.

Repertoires were generated with immunoSEQ multiplex PCR, while TCRdb's copy carries only in-frame clones and drops some. This sample has some 110,000 clones, with 90% found just once. On this clone: Its matching antigen is unknown.

The V and J genes are TRBV28 and TRBJ1-5; D gene ambiguous. Sequencing was performed on unstimulated CD4+ T cells sorted from spleen or lymph node cells, taken before intestinal transplant. The sequence derives from a human donor who received an intestinal transplant. The CDR3, as DNA: TGTGCCAGCGCATCGGGAGGATATAGCAATCAGCCCCAGCATTTT. Translated, it gives CASASGGYSNQPQHF.